A few counts support the clone carrying this T cell receptor (beta chain). The antigen remains unidentified. The sample is drawn from a study of cytomegalovirus exposure and HLA in healthy donors. The CDR3 is made up of 15 amino acids. CDR1 is SGHRS and CDR2 is YFSETQ in the germline V gene. Trimming cost V 1 base and J 4 bases; bases outside gene matches: 7. With 60 Vbeta and 13 Jbeta primers, the PCR was carried out. Original processing notes: Later, an analysis found 75 million to 100 million unique TCR beta chains, and approximately 10 million of these were shared. Measured with immunoSEQ multiplex PCR; TCRdb has only the in-frame clones, and not every one. D and trimming were read from the DNA, whereas the V and J calls and clone size are those reported in that table. Of 200,000 to 250,000 clones in the sample, over 80% were seen once. Each of the donors was a healthy bone marrow donor. Notes on the study in general: The productive fraction for most TCR beta V segments was about 87% or about 30% in an earlier analysis. In a later analysis, the majority of CMV-associated beta chains seemingly showed HLA restriction.

This receptor was taken from a boy under 10 years old in good health and CMV-seronegative. The gene calls are TRBV5-1 and TRBJ1-1; 7 bases fit TRBD1. Source material: PBMCs. The CDR3 DNA follows: TGCGCCAGCAGCTTGTGGGTAGGGGGCACCACTGAAGCTTTCTTT. Translation: CASSLWVGGTTEAFF.